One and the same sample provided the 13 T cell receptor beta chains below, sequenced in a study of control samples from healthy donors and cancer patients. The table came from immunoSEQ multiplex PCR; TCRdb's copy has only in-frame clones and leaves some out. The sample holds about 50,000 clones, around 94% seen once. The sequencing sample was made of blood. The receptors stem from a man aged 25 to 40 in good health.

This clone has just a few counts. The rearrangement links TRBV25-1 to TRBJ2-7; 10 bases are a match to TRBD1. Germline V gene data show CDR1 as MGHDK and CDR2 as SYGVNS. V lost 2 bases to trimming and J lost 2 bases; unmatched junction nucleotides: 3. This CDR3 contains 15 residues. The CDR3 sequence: CASSEGTGVTYEQYF. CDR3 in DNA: TGTGCCAGCAGTGAAGGGACAGGGGTTACCTACGAGCAGTACTTC.

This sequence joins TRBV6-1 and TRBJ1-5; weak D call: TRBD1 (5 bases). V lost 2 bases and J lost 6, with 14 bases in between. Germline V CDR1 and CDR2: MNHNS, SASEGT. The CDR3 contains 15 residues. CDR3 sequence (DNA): TGTGCCAGCAGTGAATCCCAGGGTGGCAGTCAGCCCCAGCATTTT. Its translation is CASSESQGGSQPQHF.

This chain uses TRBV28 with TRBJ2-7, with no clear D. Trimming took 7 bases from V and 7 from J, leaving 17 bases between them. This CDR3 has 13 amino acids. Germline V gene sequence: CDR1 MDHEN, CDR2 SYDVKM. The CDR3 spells CASKPGVIQEQYF. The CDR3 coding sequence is TGTGCCAGCAAGCCAGGAGTCATCCAGGAGCAGTACTTC.

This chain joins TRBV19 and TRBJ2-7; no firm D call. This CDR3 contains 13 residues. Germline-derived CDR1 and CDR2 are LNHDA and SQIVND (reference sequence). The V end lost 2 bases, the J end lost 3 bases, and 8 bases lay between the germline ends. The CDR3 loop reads CASSIQVNYEQYF. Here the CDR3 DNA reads TGTGCCAGTAGTATACAGGTTAACTACGAGCAGTACTTC.

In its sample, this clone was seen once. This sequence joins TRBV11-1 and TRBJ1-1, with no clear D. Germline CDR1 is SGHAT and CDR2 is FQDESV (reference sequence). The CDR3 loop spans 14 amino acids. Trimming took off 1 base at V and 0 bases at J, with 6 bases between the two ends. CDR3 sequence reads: CASSLVAMNTEAFF. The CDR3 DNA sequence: TGTGCCAGCAGCTTAGTGGCGATGAACACTGAAGCTTTCTTT.

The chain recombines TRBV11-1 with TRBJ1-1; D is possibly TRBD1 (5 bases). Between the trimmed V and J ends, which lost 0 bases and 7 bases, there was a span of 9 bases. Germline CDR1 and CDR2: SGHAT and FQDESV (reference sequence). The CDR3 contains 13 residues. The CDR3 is CASSLARDVEAFF. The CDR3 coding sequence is TGTGCCAGCAGCTTAGCCCGGGACGTTGAAGCTTTCTTT. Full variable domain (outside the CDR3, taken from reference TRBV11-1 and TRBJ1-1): EAEVAQSPRYKITEKSQAVAFWCDPISGHATLYWYRQILGQGPELLVQFQDESVVDDSQLPKDRFSAERLKGVDSTLKIQPAELGDSAMYLCASSLARDVEAFFGQGTRLTVV.

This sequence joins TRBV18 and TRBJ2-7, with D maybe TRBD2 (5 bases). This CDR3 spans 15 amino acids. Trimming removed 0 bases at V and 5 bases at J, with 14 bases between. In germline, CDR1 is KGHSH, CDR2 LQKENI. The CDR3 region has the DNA TGTGCCAGCTCACCACCGTCTAGCCTGCCGGACGAGCAGTACTTC. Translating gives CASSPPSSLPDEQYF.

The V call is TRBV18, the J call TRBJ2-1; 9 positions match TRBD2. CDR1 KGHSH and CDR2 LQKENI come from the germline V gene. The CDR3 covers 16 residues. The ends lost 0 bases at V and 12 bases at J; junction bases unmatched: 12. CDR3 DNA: TGTGCCAGCTCACCACCGAGGCGGGAGGGCTCGAGGGGGCAGTTCTTC. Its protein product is CASSPPRREGSRGQFF.

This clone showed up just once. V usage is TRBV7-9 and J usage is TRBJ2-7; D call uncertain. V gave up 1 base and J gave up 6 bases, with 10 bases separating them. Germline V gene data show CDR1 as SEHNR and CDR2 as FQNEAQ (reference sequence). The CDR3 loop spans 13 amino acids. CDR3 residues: CASSLDPSFEQYF. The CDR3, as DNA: TGTGCCAGCAGCTTAGACCCCAGTTTCGAGCAGTACTTC.

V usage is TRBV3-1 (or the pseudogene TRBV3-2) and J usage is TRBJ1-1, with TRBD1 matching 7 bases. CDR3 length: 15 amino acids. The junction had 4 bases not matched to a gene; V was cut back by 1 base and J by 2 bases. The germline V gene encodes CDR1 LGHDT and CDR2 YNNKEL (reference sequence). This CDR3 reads CASSQVGQANTEAFF. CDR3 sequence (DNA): TGTGCCAGCAGCCAAGTTGGACAGGCTAACACTGAAGCTTTCTTT.

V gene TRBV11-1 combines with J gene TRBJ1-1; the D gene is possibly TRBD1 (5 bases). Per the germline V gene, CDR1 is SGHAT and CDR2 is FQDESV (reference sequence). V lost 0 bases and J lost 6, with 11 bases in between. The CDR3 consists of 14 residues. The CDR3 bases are TGTGCCAGCAGCTTAGCCGGGGCTGGCGCTGAAGCTTTCTTT. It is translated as CASSLAGAGAEAFF.

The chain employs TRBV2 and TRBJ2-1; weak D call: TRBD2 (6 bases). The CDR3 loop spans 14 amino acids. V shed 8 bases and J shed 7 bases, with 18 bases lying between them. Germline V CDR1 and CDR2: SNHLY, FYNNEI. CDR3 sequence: CASRTTSKVNEQFF. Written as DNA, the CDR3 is TGTGCCAGCCGGACTACTAGCAAGGTAAATGAGCAGTTCTTC. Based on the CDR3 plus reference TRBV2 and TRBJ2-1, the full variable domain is EPEVTQTPSHQVTQMGQEVILRCVPISNHLYFYWYRQILGQKVEFLVSFYNNEISEKSEIFDDQFSVERPDGSNFTLKIRSTKLEDSAMYFCASRTTSKVNEQFFGPGTRLTVL.

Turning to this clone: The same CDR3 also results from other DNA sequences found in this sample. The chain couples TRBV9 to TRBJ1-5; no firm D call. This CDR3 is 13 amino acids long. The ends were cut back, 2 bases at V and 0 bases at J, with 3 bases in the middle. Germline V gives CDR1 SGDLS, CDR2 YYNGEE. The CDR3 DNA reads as TGTGCCAGCAGCGTTGGTAGCAATCAGCCCCAGCATTTT. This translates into CASSVGSNQPQHF.